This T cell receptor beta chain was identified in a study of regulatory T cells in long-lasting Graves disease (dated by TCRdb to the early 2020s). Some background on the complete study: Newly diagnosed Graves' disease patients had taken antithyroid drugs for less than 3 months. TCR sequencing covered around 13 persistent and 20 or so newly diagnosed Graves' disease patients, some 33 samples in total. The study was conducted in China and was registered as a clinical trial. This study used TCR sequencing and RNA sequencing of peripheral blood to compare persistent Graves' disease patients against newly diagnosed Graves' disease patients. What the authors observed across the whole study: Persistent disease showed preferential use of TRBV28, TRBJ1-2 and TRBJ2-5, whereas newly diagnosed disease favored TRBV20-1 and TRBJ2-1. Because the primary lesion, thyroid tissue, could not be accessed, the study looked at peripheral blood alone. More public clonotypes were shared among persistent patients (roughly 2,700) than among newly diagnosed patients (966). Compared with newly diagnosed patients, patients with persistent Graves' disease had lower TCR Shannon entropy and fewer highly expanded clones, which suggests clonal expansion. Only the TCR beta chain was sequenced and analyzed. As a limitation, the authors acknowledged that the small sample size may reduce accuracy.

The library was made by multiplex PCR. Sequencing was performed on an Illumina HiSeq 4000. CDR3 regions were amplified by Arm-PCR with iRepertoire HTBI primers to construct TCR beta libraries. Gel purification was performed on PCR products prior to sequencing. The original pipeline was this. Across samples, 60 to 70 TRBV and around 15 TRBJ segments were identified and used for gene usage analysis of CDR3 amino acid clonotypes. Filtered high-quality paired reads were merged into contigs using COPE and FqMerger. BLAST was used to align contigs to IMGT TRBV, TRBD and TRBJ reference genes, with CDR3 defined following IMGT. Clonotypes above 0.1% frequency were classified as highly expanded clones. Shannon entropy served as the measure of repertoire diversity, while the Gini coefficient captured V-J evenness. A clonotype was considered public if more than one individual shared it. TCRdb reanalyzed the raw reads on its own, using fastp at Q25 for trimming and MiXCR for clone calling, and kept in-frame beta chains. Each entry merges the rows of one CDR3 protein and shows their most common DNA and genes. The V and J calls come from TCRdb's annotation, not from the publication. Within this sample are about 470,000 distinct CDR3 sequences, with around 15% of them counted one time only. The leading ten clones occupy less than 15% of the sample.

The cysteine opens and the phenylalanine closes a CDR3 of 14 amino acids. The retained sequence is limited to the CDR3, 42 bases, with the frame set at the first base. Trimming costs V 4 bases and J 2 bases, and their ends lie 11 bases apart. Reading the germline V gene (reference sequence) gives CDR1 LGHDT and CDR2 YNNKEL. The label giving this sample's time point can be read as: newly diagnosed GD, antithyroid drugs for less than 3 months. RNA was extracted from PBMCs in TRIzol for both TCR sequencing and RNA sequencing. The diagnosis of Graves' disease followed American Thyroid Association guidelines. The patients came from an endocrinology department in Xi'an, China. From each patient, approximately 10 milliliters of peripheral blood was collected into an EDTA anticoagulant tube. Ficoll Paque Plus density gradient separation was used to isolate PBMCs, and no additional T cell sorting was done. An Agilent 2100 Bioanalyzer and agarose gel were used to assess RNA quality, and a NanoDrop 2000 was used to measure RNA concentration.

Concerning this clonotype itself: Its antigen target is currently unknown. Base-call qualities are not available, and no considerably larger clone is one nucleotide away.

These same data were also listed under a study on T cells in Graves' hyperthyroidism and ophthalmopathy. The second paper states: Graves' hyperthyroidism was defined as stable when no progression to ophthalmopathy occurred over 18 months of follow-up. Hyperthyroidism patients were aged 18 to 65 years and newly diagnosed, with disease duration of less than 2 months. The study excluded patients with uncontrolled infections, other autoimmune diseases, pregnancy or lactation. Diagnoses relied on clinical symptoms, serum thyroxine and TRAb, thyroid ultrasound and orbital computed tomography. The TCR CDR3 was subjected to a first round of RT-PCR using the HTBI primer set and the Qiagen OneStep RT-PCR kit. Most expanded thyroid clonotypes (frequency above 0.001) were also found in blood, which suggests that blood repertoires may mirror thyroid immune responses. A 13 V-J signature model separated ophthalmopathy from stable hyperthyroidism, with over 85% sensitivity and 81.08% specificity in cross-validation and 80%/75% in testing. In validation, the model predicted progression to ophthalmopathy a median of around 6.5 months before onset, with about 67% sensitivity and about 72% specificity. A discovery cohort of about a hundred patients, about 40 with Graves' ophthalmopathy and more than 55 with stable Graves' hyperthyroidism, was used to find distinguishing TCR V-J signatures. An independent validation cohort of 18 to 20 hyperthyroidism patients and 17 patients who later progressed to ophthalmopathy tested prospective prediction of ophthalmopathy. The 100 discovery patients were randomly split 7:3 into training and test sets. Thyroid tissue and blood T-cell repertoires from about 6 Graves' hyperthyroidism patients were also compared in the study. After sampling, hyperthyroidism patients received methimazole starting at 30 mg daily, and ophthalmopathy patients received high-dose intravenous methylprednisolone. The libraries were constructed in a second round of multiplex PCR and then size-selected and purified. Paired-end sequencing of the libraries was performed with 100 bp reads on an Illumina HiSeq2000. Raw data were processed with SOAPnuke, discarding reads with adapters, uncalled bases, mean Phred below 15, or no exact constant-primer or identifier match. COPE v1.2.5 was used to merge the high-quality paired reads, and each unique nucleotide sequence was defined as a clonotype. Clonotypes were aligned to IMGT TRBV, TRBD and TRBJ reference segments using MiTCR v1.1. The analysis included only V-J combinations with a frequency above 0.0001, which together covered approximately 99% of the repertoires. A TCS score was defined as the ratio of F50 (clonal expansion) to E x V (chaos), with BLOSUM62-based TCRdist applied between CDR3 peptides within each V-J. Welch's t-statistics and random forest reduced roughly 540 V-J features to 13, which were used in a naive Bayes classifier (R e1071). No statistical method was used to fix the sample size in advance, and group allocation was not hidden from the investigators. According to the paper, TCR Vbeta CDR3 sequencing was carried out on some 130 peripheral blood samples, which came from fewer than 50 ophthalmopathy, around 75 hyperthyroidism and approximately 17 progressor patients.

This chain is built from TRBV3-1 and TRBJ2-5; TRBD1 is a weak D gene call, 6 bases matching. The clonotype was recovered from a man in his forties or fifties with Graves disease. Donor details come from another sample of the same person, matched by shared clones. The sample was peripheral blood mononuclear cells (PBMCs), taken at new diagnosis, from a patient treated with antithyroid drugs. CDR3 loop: CASSRRQVQETQYF. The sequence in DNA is TGTGCCAGCAGCCGTCGACAGGTGCAAGAGACCCAGTACTTC.